This T cell receptor beta chain was sequenced in a study of shared clonotypes between healthy human individuals. The V segment lost 5 bases and the J segment 6 bases; nucleotides outside the gene matches: 8. Per germline, CDR1 MNHEY and CDR2 SVGAGI. The CDR3 runs 14 residues. The data were produced by immunoSEQ multiplex PCR, yet TCRdb's version contains in-frame clones alone and is incomplete. Of 2 million to 2.5 million clones listed, almost 96% are singletons. The sequenced sample was naive CD4+ T cells sorted from blood. Described subset: CD45RA+ positively selected. V and J are TRBV6-5 and TRBJ2-7, with 9 bases aligning to TRBD1. This sequence originates from a man aged 18 to 30 in good health. The CDR3 protein is CASSVSGTGTEQYF. The CDR3 coding sequence is TGTGCCAGCAGTGTCTCCGGGACAGGGACCGAGCAGTACTTC.